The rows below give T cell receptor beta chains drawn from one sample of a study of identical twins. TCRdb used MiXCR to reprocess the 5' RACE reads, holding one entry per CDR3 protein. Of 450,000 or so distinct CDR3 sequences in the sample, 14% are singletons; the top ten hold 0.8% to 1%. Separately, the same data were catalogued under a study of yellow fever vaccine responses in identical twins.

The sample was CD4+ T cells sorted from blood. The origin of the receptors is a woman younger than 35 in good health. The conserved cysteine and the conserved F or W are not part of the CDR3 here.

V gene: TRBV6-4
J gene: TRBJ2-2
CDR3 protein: ASSDSSTGELF

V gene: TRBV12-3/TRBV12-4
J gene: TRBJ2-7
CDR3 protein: ASNGQGYEQY

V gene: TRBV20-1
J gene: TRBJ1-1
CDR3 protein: SARDLGTRNTEAF

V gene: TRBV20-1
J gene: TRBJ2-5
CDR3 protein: SASGLAGGGNQY

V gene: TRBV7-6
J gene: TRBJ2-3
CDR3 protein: ASSPRLGSTDTQY

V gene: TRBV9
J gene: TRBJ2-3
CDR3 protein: ASSGTGTPTDTQY

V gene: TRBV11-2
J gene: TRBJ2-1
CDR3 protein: ASSQTIGTSSTEQF

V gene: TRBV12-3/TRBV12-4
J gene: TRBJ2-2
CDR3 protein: ASSWGLAGTGELF

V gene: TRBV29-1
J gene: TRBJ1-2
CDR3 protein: SAGQGDYGYT

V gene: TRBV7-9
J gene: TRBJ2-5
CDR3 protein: ARSPGLAGVGETHY

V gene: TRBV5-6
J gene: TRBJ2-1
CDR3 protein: AISLGLLSYNEQF

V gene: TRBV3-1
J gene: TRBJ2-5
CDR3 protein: ASSQGGSSGGRETQY

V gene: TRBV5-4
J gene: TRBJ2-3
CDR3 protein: ASSFGTSGPDTQY

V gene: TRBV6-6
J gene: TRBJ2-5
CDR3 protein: ASSYAQETQY

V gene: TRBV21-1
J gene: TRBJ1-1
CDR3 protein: ASSAVTGDGNTEAF

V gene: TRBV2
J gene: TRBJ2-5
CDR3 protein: ASSEELEETQY

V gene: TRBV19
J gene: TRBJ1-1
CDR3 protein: ASSTTKTGTHTEAF

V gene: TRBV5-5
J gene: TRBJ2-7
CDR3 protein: ASSLAFSSYEQY

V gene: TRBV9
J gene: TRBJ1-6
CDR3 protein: ASSDNLGGGLPLH

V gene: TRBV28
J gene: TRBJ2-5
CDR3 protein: ASNIYTGSGETQY

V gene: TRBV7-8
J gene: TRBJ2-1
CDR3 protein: ASSLTLAGSREQF

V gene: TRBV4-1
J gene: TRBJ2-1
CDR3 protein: ASSHSPTSSWTSNSYNEQF

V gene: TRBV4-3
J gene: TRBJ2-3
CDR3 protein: ASSRGRDYTDTQY

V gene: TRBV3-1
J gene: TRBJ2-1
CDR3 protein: ASSPAGTGSYNEQF

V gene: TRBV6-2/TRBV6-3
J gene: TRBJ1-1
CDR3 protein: ASRPGQGETEAF

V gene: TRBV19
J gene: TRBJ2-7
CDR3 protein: AGSIALAGGSSYEQY

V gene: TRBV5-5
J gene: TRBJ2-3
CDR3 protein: ASSLQTPGSTDTQY

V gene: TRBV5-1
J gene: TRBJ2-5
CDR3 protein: ASNRGQVQETQY

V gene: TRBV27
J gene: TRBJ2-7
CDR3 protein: ASRGSRTHYEQY

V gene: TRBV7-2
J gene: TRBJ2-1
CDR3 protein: ASSLVGSSPYNEQF

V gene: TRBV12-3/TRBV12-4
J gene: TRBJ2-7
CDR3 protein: ASSLGQAGEQY

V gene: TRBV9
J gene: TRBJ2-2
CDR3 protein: ASSPLVPGELF

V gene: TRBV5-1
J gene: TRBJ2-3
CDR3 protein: ASSLVGLAGAPMNTQY

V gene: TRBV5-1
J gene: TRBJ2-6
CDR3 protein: ASEATGAGANVLT

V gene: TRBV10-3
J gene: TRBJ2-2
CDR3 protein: AISGRLAGEVGELF

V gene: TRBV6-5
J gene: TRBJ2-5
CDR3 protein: ASSYEGQGQETQY

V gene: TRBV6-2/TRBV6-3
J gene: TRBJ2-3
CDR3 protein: ASSYSPVNTQY

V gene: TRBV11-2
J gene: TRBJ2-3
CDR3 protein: ASSLAFQGGDTQY

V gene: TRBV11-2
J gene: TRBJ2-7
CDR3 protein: ASSRTSGEPYEQY

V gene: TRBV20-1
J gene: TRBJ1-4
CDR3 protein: STQGEGEKLF

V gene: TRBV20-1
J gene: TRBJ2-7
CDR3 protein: SATGAVGAYEQY

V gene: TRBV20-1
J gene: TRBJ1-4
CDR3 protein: SAEGQVVEKLF

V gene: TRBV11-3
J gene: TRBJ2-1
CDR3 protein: ASSLRGTGGRNEQF

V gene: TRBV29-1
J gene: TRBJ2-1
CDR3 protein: SVAGGAIREQF

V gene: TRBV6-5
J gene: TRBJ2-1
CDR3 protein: ASSYGLAHNEQF

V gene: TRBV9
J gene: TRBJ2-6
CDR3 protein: ASSRGVMAGANVLT

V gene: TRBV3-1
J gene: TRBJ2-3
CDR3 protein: ASRRQRDFTDTQY

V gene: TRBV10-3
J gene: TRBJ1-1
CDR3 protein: ATRSFDRGSTEAF

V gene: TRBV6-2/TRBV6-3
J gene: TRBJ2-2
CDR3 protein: ASRPNTGGANTGELF

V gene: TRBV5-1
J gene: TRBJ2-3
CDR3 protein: ASSFLQLTSTDTQY

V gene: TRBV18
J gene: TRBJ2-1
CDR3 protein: ASSPTQGVVYEQF

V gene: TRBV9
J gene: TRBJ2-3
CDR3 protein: ASSVAGQGDTQY

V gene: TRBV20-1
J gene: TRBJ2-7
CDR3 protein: SARPPGVGNEQY

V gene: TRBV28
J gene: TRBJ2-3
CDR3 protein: ASRGVGTDTQY

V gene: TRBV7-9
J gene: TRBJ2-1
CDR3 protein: ASTYLPGQIKYNEQF

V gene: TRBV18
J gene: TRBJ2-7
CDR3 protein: ASSPPGTSYEQY

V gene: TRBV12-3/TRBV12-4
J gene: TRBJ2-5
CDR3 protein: ASTGGGVHETQY

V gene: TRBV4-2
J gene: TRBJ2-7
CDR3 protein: ASSHAGTDTYEQY

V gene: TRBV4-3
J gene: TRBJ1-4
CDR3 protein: ASSQDSLLNEKLF

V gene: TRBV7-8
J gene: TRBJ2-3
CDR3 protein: ASSLVGGAGGERDTQY